This T cell receptor beta chain was observed in a study of shared clonotypes between healthy human individuals (dated by TCRdb to 2019 to 2021). About the investigation overall: The cohort included three men and a couple of women between 18 and 49 years of age. For each donor, three plates each were used for CD4 naive and CD4 memory, two plates were used for CD8 naive, and one plate was used for CD8 memory. To estimate repertoire size and how much clonotype sharing occurs between individuals, the study deeply sequenced the blood TCR repertoires of roughly 5 healthy adults. Each donor's leukapheresis produced roughly between about 0.8 and 8.9 billion PBMCs. Different laboratories and diverse techniques were used to prepare libraries and sequence TCR repertoires, to increase sequencing depth and limit assay-specific biases.

From cysteine to phenylalanine, the CDR3 is 14 amino acids long. Only the CDR3 DNA is retained, 42 bases long and in frame from the first base. Cut back by 4 bases and 4 bases, the V and J ends lie 14 bases apart. CDR1 and CDR2 were assigned from the germline V gene as MGHDK and SYGVNS. TCR CDR3 regions were amplified from genomic DNA by multiplex PCR using the deep immunoSEQ assay. For each cell subset, the extracted genomic DNA was distributed evenly across all wells of several immunoSEQ 96-well plates, and each plate served as one replicate. For sorted subsets, roughly 190 ng of genomic DNA, equivalent to around 30,000 T cell genomes, went into each replicate PCR. Purified libraries were measured with a Qubit 3.0 fluorometer, size-checked on a Bioanalyzer 2100, and measured again with the KAPA Library Quantification kit. A separate single-read 150-cycle Illumina NextSeq 550 flow cell was used to sequence each immunoSEQ 96-well plate. In the original analysis: Because the immunoSEQ output held only junctional sequences and lacked quality scores, the filtering could not match the filtering applied to full-length reads. Sequences were annotated with PyIR, a Python wrapper for IgBLAST v1.9, using IMGT germline references to assign V/J genes and CDR3. Reads with weak V/J assignments (E-value above 1e-6), missing CDR3, stop codons, out-of-frame junctions, or ambiguous translated residues were removed. V3J clonotypes were defined as sequences sharing an identical inferred V gene, J gene, and CDR3 amino acid sequence. The percentage overlap between two repertoires was calculated by dividing the number of shared unique clonotypes by the size of the smaller repertoire. Richness of each repertoire was evaluated using RTK rarefaction, the Chao1 estimator, and Recon v2.1 estimates of unobserved clonotypes. OLGA was used to compute generation probabilities for all TCRbeta clonotypes that the gDNA method yielded from a few donors. Drawn from immuneACCESS, this table holds only the in-frame rearrangements with V and J called that TCRdb kept. Clones are partly lost; checked studies trace under half to an unresolved V gene and leave the rest unexplained. The D gene and trimming were derived from the DNA, and the V and J assignments and clone size from that table. Present in this sample are about 1.1 million clones, about 84% of which were seen just once. The ten largest clones represent under 0.65% of the sample.

The donors were healthy, HIV-negative adults who had no recently reported acute infections or vaccinations. Every donor was a Caucasian adult residing in Nashville, Tennessee, USA. Magnetic negative selection was used to enrich CD4+ T cells, after which naive cells were positively selected on CD45RA and the negative fraction became the memory subset. After blood collection by leukapheresis, PBMCs were isolated using Ficoll-Histopaque density gradient centrifugation and then cryopreserved in the vapor phase of liquid nitrogen. Analytical flow cytometry was used to check the purity and quantity of each magnetically sorted T cell population. Each sorted fraction had its genomic DNA isolated and then quantified by UV absorbance on a Nanodrop 2000c. What the study reported, not specific to this receptor: Only blood was sampled, and tissue TCR repertoires likely differ from those in blood. Compared with non-shared clonotypes, clonotypes shared by all four sorted-subset donors had higher generation probabilities. Estimated clonotype richness was generally larger for naive than for memory subsets. About 5% of naive CD4, approximately 3.7% of naive CD8, roughly 2.4% of memory CD4, and 0.4% of memory CD8 clonotypes were shared across several donors. Even with the large sequencing depth, rarefaction of the sorted-subset datasets indicated that sequencing was incomplete. Pairwise subsampling led to the expectation that sequencing depth would affect the degree of clonotype sharing among donors. The genetic and exposure-history diversity represented was limited by the small number of donors.

This clone was found once. Its antigen is not yet known. The sample holds no much larger clone one base away, and base qualities are not on file. The chain couples TRBV25-1 to TRBJ2-7; the D gene is possibly TRBD1, with 6 bases matching. The receptor was derived from a young man in good health. Some clones in this sample may be carry-over from other donors' samples. Sequencing input: memory CD4+ T cells from PBMCs. The sample's cell subset or site label is to be understood as: CD45RA-negative fraction. Here is the DNA: TGTGCCAGCAGTGCCCCCGGCGGACAGTACGAGCAGTACTTC. It is translated as CASSAPGGQYEQYF.